Detailed here is one TCR beta chain. CDR1 and CDR2 (germline): SQVTM, ANQGSEA. The CDR3 length is 12 residues. V was pared by 7 bases and J by 4 bases, with 3 bases of the junction left unmatched. Profiling relied on immunoSEQ multiplex PCR, and the TCRdb table lists in-frame clones only, not all of them. This table holds some 91,000 clones, about nine tenths found once. This entry belongs to a study of blood T cell repertoires in COVID-19. This TCR was recovered from a man in his 60s with acute or convalescent COVID-19. Input material: peripheral blood. This chain connects TRBV29-1 to TRBJ1-1, with TRBD1 matching 10 bases. CDR3 in amino acids: CSARTGGTEAFF. The DNA of the CDR3 is TGCAGCGCACGGACAGGGGGCACTGAAGCTTTCTTT.